This TCR beta chain was sequenced during a study of vaccination and CD4 T cells after COVID-19 (dated 2022 in TCRdb). Background for the entire study: SARS-CoV-2 positivity had been established in the convalescent patients by nasal swab PCR, and mild disease was recorded in nine or ten of these patients and severe disease in one. Post-COVID blood samples from convalescent patients were collected a median of roughly 100 days after diagnosis, with a range of 35 to 161 days. The convalescent cohort comprised six males and four females, including two Hispanic individuals, seven Caucasians, two Asians and one multiracial person. In around 10 COVID-19 convalescent patients and a handful of infection-naive healthy vaccine recipients, researchers compared the spike-specific CD4+ TCR repertoire from before mRNA vaccination with the repertoire from after. The time from the second vaccine dose to post-vaccine blood sampling had a median of roughly 70 days and ranged from about 14 to 241 days. Participants got two doses of the Pfizer-BioNTech BNT162b2 vaccine (n=8) or two doses of the Moderna mRNA-1273 vaccine (n=2).

The convalescent patients' positive SARS-CoV-2 PCR tests were from March to December 2020, which was before the Alpha, Beta and Delta variants emerged in the United States. Ficoll-Paque Plus gradient centrifugation was used to isolate PBMCs from whole blood, and the isolated PBMCs were then either used fresh or cryopreserved at -140C. Receptors were amplified or captured by PCR. Instrument used: Illumina iSeq 100. From the authors' description of their analysis: Non-productive sequences were removed, and CDR3s not starting with C, not ending with F or W, or shorter than 7 amino acids were discarded. CDR3 homology was assessed with Levenshtein distances (stringdist) and unrooted phylogenetic trees (ape) in R version 3.6.1. Using fastp trimming at Q25 and MiXCR clonotype assembly, TCRdb reanalyzed the public sequencing data and kept in-frame beta chains. Each entry merges the rows of one CDR3 protein and shows their most common DNA and genes. These V and J calls are TCRdb output, not the study's own analysis. The sample table records around 20,000 distinct CDR3 sequences; 55% to 65% of these occur just once. The ten biggest clones cover roughly 1.1% of the sample.

Note on this clonotype: Its specific antigen is unknown. Per-base qualities were not stored, and no clone one base away is much larger.

V is reduced by 7 bases and J by 0 bases, leaving a spacing of 12 bases between them. Measured from the cysteine to the phenylalanine, the CDR3 is 14 residues long. This entry keeps only the CDR3 DNA: 42 bases, framed from base 1. The germline V gene supplies CDR1 ENHRY and CDR2 SYGVKD. What the authors observed across the whole study: Although the median number of SARS-CoV-2-reactive clonotypes went up from some 23 after infection to roughly 40 after vaccination, the increase was not significant. Of the vaccine-specific clones in convalescent patients, 304 of 307, or nearly all, reacted only to SARS-CoV-2 spike and did not cross-react with common cold coronaviruses. In convalescent patients, a median roughly 88% of post-vaccine SARS-CoV-2-reactive clones were detected only after vaccination, suggesting vaccine-specific priming. Only a relatively small number of convalescent patients were included in the study, and early timepoints following natural infection were not analyzed.

The clonotype was recovered from a human donor who had recovered from COVID-19. The sample was CD4+ T cells from blood, taken after SARS-CoV-2 vaccination. The V gene is TRBV10-3 and the J gene is TRBJ2-5; the D gene assignment is ambiguous. The nucleotide sequence reads as follows: TGTGCCATCAAGGGCTCTGGGAACCAAGAGACCCAGTACTTC. Translated, it gives CAIKGSGNQETQYF.